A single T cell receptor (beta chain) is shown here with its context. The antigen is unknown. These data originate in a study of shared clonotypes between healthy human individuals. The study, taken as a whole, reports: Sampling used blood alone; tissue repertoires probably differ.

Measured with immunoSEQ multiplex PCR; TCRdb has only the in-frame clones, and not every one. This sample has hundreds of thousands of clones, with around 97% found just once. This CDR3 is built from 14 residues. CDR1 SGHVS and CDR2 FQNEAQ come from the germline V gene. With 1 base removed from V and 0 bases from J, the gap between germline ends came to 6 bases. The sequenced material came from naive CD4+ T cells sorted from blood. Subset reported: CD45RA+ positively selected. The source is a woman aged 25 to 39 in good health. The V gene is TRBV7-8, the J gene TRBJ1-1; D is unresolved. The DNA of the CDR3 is TGTGCCAGCAGCTTAGGGGAAATGAACACTGAAGCTTTCTTT. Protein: CASSLGEMNTEAFF.